Below are 25 T cell receptor beta chains sequenced from a single sample in a study of T cells after yellow fever vaccination. Each CDR3 protein gets one entry after TCRdb re-called the 5' RACE reads with MiXCR. The sample lists 300,000 to 350,000 distinct CDR3 sequences; around 4.1% were seen once. The sample was PBMCs, taken 5 days after the yellow fever booster vaccination. These receptors all come from a man aged 18 to 35 who received the YFV17D yellow fever vaccine.

This clonotype was recorded at least ten times. The chain employs TRBV7-9 and TRBJ2-2; possibly TRBD2 for D (7 bases). Germline V gene lookup returns CDR1 SEHNR and CDR2 FQNEAQ (reference sequence). Trimming shortened V by 7 bases and J by 2 bases, and 14 bases separated the two germline ends. The CDR3 contains 15 residues. The CDR3 region has the DNA TGTGCCAGCATCCCGGGGGGCTTTAACACCGGGGAGCTGTTTTTT. Protein sequence: CASIPGGFNTGELFF.

This clonotype was counted a few times. The V gene is TRBV6-2 or TRBV6-3, the J gene TRBJ1-1; possible D gene TRBD1, 5 bases. This CDR3 is built from 13 residues. CDR1 and CDR2 (germline): MNHEY, SVGEGT. The V gene lost 5 bases and the J gene lost 3 bases, with 10 bases spanning the gap. In DNA form, the CDR3 reads TGTGCCAGCAGTATCGGGGGGGACACTGAAGCTTTCTTT. This gives the protein CASSIGGDTEAFF.

This clonotype was counted ten times or more. The chain links TRBV7-3 to TRBJ1-1; D remains unclear. Trimming stripped 1 base from V and 4 bases from J, with 16 bases between. This CDR3 is 16 amino acids long. Germline lookup yields CDR1 SGHTA and CDR2 FQGTGA. The CDR3 nucleotides read TGTGCCAGCAGCTTAAATGCCGCGAAAATGGGCACTGAAGCTTTCTTT. Amino acid sequence: CASSLNAAKMGTEAFF.

This clonotype has just a few counts. The chain links TRBV20-1 to TRBJ2-5; 8 bases match TRBD2. Germline V gene data show CDR1 as DFQATT and CDR2 as SNEGSKA (reference sequence). CDR3 size: 14 residues. V lost 6 bases, J lost 4 bases, and 10 bases stayed unmatched. CDR3 DNA: TGCAGTGCATACTACGGGGGGGCCGGAGAGACCCAGTACTTC. It yields the protein CSAYYGGAGETQYF.

This clonotype was seen many times. This chain joins TRBV20-1 and TRBJ1-1; possible D gene TRBD1, 6 bases. The CDR3 covers 13 residues. CDR1 and CDR2 (germline): DFQATT, SNEGSKA (reference sequence). Trimming shortened V by 3 bases and J by 7 bases, and 15 bases separated the two germline ends. As DNA, the CDR3 is TGCAGTGCTAGGGGACGCAGGGGTGATGAAGCTTTCTTT. Its translation is CSARGRRGDEAFF.

The gene calls are TRBV7-2 and TRBJ2-1, with D perhaps given as TRBD1 or TRBD2 (5 bases each). The CDR3 extends over 13 amino acids. V was clipped by 1 base and J by 9 bases, with 10 bases between them. The germline CDR1 and CDR2 sequences are SGHTA and FQGNSA. This CDR3 reads CASSLVEGIEQFF. CDR3 DNA sequence: TGTGCCAGCAGCTTAGTTGAGGGGATTGAGCAGTTCTTC.

Ten or more counts support this clonotype. V is TRBV19 and J is TRBJ1-1, with 8 bases identical to TRBD1. The CDR3 length is 13 residues. The germline gives CDR1 LNHDA, CDR2 SQIVND (reference sequence). V lost 2 bases and J lost 11; bases outside the gene matches: 7. The CDR3 reads CASSISGTGGAFF. CDR3 coding DNA: TGTGCCAGTAGTATATCCGGGACAGGAGGCGCTTTCTTT.

This chain links TRBV5-1 with TRBJ2-5; TRBD2 might be the D (6 bases). Deletions cut 0 bases from V and 5 bases from J, with 20 bases between. Germline lookup yields CDR1 SGHRS and CDR2 YFSETQ. The CDR3 has 17 residues. The CDR3 region has the DNA TGCGCCAGCAGCTTGGTGCGCGGGGACCGATTATGGGAGACCCAGTACTTC. Translation: CASSLVRGDRLWETQYF.

V and J are TRBV18 and TRBJ1-5, with a weak D call TRBD1 (6 bases). CDR1 and CDR2 from the germline V gene are KGHSH and LQKENI. This CDR3 has 14 amino acids. V dropped 3 bases and J dropped 7 bases, with 13 bases sitting between them. The CDR3 region is CASSPGGGGQPQHF. Written as DNA, the CDR3 is TGTGCCAGCTCACCGGGAGGAGGGGGACAGCCCCAGCATTTT.

This clonotype was observed at least ten times. The chain carries TRBV5-1 and TRBJ2-7; 8 nucleotides align to TRBD1. The V gene's germline CDR1 is SGHRS and CDR2 YFSETQ. CDR3 size: 13 residues. Unmatched junction bases numbered 7, after V lost 5 bases and J lost 6 bases. CDR3 sequence reads: CASSTDRGGEQYV. The CDR3 region has the DNA TGCGCCAGCAGTACAGACAGGGGAGGCGAGCAGTACGTC.

This clonotype was counted between two and nine times. V and J are TRBV28 and TRBJ1-5; weak D call: TRBD1 (5 bases). CDR1 and CDR2 (germline): MDHEN, SYDVKM. V lost 10 bases and J lost 5, with 15 bases in between. This CDR3 is 13 amino acids long. The CDR3 nucleotides are TGTGCCACCCTCAGACAGTACCATCAGCCCCAGCATTTT. It codes for CATLRQYHQPQHF.

This chain links TRBV12-3 or TRBV12-4 with TRBJ1-1, with unresolved D. Between the trimmed V and J ends, which lost 5 bases and 2 bases, there was a span of 18 bases. The CDR3 loop spans 16 amino acids. The CDR3 sequence: CASSLSTAPGNTEAFF. The CDR3 DNA sequence: TGTGCCAGCAGTCTCTCCACGGCGCCGGGTAACACTGAAGCTTTCTTT.

The chain carries TRBV7-3 and TRBJ2-1; D unresolved. CDR1 is SGHTA and CDR2 is FQGTGA in the germline V gene. Trimming removed 4 bases from V and 9 bases from J, with 22 bases in between. The CDR3 covers 16 residues. CDR3 nucleotide sequence: TGTGCCAGCAGCTACGGATGGCCTGTAACGGTAGGTGAGCAGTTCTTC. Translated: CASSYGWPVTVGEQFF.

The CDR3 loop is CSAGGTGKNDQPQHF. Written as DNA, the CDR3 is TGCAGTGCCGGCGGGACAGGGAAGAATGATCAGCCCCAGCATTTT. The chain combines TRBV20-1 with TRBJ1-5; TRBD1 matches at 9 bases. V dropped 6 bases and J dropped 5; count of bases not matched to a gene: 11. The CDR3 is 15 residues long. Per germline, CDR1 DFQATT and CDR2 SNEGSKA (reference sequence).

This clonotype has only a few counts. The chain recombines TRBV11-3 with TRBJ2-3; D not certain. The CDR3 covers 14 residues. Germline V CDR1 and CDR2: SGHNT, YENEEA. V was shortened by 3 bases and J by 0 bases, with 7 bases between the two germline ends. CDR3 region: CASSFGPSTDTQYF. As DNA, the CDR3 is TGTGCCAGCAGCTTCGGGCCTAGCACAGATACGCAGTATTTT.

There are a few counts of this clonotype. The V call is TRBV7-9, the J call TRBJ1-1; D is ambiguous. Germline loops: CDR1 SEHNR, CDR2 FQNEAQ (reference sequence). V lost 2 bases to trimming and J lost 6 bases, with 7 bases between them. CDR3 length: 12 amino acids. CDR3 amino acids: CASSLMVAEAFF. CDR3 nucleotide sequence: TGTGCCAGCAGCTTAATGGTGGCTGAAGCTTTCTTT.

The chain is built from TRBV9 and TRBJ1-1, with D possibly matching TRBD1 (5 bases). The germline gives CDR1 SGDLS, CDR2 YYNGEE. The length of the CDR3 is 15 residues. The V gene lost 4 bases and the J gene lost 3 bases, with 16 bases spanning the gap. The CDR3: CASSLFWGGDTEAFF. DNA for the CDR3: TGTGCCAGCAGCCTGTTTTGGGGGGGAGACACTGAAGCTTTCTTT.

The CDR3 sequence: CASRGRTFSGNTIYF. CDR3 sequence (DNA): TGTGCCAGCAGGGGACGGACGTTCTCTGGAAACACCATATATTTT. The chain recombines TRBV6-5 with TRBJ1-3, with D possibly being TRBD1 (5 bases). Per germline, CDR1 MNHEY and CDR2 SVGAGI. The V end was cut by 6 bases, the J end by 0 bases, with 12 bases between. The CDR3 spans 15 residues.

This clonotype was seen many times. This rearrangement joins TRBV7-2 to TRBJ1-2; D might be TRBD1 (5 bases). The CDR3 loop spans 15 amino acids. V was trimmed by 2 bases and J by 8 bases, leaving 18 bases between them. The V gene's germline CDR1 is SGHTA and CDR2 FQGNSA. DNA of the CDR3: TGTGCCAGCAGCTTATTGGTGGGGACGCCGGGGGGCTACACCTTC. Residues: CASSLLVGTPGGYTF.

This chain links TRBV6-2 or TRBV6-3 with TRBJ1-5; 7 bases agree with TRBD1. This CDR3 has 14 amino acids. Germline loops: CDR1 MNHEY, CDR2 SVGEGT. Trimming at V came to 6 bases and at J to 9 bases, leaving 11 bases not matched to a gene. The CDR3 sequence is CASRATGTQGPQHF. The CDR3 bases are TGTGCCAGCAGGGCGACAGGGACCCAAGGGCCCCAGCATTTT.

In its sample, this clonotype was seen a few times. V and J are TRBV29-1 and TRBJ2-3, with a possible D match to TRBD1 (6 bases). V was cut by 6 bases and J by 1 base, with 17 bases left in between. The length of the CDR3 is 15 residues. Germline assignment: CDR1 SQVTM and CDR2 ANQGSEA. Here the CDR3 DNA reads TGCAGCGTCGAGACGGGCAGGGGTGGCACAGATACGCAGTATTTT. This translates into CSVETGRGGTDTQYF.

V usage is TRBV2 and J usage is TRBJ1-1, with unresolved D. The germline gives CDR1 SNHLY, CDR2 FYNNEI. V lost 5 bases and J lost 11, with 12 bases in between. The CDR3 is made up of 11 amino acids. CDR3 amino acids: CASSRTRGAFF. In DNA, the CDR3 is TGTGCCAGCAGTCGGACGCGAGGGGCTTTCTTT.

Comment on this clonotype: Given a much more abundant clone one base away, this may be a read error. The chain recombines TRBV5-1 with TRBJ2-7, with 9 bases fitting TRBD1. The CDR3 loop spans 13 amino acids. Looked up from germline, CDR1 is SGHRS and CDR2 is YFSETQ. Written as DNA, the CDR3 is TGCGCCAGCAGCCGGGACAGGGACTACGAGGAGTACGTC. Translation gives CASSRDRDYEEYV.

This chain links TRBV5-4 with TRBJ2-1, with D possibly being TRBD2 (6 bases). Per the germline V gene, CDR1 is SGHNT and CDR2 is YYREEE (reference sequence). The CDR3 sequence is 14 residues long. Between the trimmed V and J ends, which lost 4 bases and 7 bases, there was a span of 15 bases. The CDR3 here is CASSRTNGGNEQFF. The CDR3 DNA follows: TGTGCCAGCAGCCGGACCAACGGGGGTAATGAGCAGTTCTTC.

The V gene is TRBV2, the J gene TRBJ1-2, with D unclear. V was shortened by 3 bases and J by 3 bases, with 20 bases between the two germline ends. CDR1 SNHLY and CDR2 FYNNEI come from the germline V gene. The CDR3 contains 17 residues. Written as DNA, the CDR3 is TGTGCCAGCAGTGATTCACCTGGGGATGTAGGGTACTATGGCTACACCTTC. As protein: CASSDSPGDVGYYGYTF.